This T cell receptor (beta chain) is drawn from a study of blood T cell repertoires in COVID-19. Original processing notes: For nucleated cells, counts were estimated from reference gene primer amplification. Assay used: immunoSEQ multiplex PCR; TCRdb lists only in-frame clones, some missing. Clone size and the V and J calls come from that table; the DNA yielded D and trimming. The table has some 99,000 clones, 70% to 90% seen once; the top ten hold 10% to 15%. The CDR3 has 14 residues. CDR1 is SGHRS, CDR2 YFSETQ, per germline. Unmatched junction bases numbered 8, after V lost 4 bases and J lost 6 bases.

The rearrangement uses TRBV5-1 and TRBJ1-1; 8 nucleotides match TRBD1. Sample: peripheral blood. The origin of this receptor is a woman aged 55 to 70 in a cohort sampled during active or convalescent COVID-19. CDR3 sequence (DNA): TGCGCCAGCAGCGTACAGGGGGTGGGAGCTGAAGCTTTCTTT. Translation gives CASSVQGVGAEAFF.